This T cell receptor beta chain appears in the sequencing data of a study of cytomegalovirus exposure and HLA in healthy donors. General study results and limits: Through in vitro validation, three CMV-associated chains were shown to be specific for CMV antigens.

Primers included in the PCR were 60 Vbeta and 13 Jbeta primers. Here immunoSEQ multiplex PCR was the method, and the copy in TCRdb shows in-frame clones only, minus some. The sample has 200,000 to 250,000 clones, 60% to 80% seen once. Germline V gene sequence: CDR1 SGHTA, CDR2 FQGTGA. The CDR3 totals 12 residues. The V and J ends lost 3 bases and 8 bases respectively, with 7 bases between them. A word on this clone: Its antigen is not known.

The chain combines TRBV7-3 with TRBJ2-2; D uncertain. This TCR came from a man aged 18 to 29 in good health and CMV-seronegative. The sequencing input was PBMCs. The CDR3 DNA is TGTGCCAGCAGCTTGGGCTCGGGGGAGCTGTTTTTT. It yields the protein CASSLGSGELFF.